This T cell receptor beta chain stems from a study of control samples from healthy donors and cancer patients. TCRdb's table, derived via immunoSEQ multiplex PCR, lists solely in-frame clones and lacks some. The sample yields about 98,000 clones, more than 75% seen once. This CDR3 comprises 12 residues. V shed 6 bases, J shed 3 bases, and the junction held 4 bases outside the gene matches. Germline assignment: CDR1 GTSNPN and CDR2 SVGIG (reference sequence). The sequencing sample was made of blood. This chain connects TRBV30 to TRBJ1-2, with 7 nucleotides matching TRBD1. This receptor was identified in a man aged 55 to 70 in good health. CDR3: CACPGTDYGYTF. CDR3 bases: TGTGCCTGCCCCGGGACAGACTATGGCTACACCTTC.